The rows below give T cell receptor beta chains drawn from one sample of a study of blood T cell repertoires in COVID-19. Some clones are missing from TCRdb's copy, which holds only in-frame ones; the method was immunoSEQ multiplex PCR. The sample records 400,000 to 500,000 clones, roughly 85% being singletons. The sequencing sample was made of peripheral blood. These TCRs come from a woman younger than 45 with active or convalescent COVID-19. Both conserved end residues are part of each CDR3. The D gene is left open where the match is weak. Some rows have no size entry. The others give once, few or many, or a class for an expanded clone.

size: .
J: TRBJ2-1
V: TRBV3-1/TRBV3-2
D: TRBD1
CDR3: CASSHTGGYEQFF
DNA: TGTGCCAGCAGCCATACAGGGGGCTATGAGCAGTTCTTC

size: few
J: TRBJ1-6
V: TRBV18
D: .
CDR3: CASSPPEGARSPLHF
DNA: TGTGCCAGCTCACCACCGGAGGGCGCTAGGTCACCCCTCCACTTT

size: .
J: TRBJ1-2
V: TRBV19
D: TRBD1
CDR3: CASTLRDRGNYGYTF
DNA: TGTGCCAGTACCCTCCGGGACAGGGGAAACTATGGCTACACCTTC

size: .
J: TRBJ1-2
V: TRBV10-3
D: .
CDR3: CAISDGGSTNYGYTF
DNA: TGTGCCATCAGTGATGGCGGGAGTACGAACTATGGCTACACCTTC

size: .
J: TRBJ1-2
V: TRBV6-5
D: TRBD1
CDR3: CASSSGGGYGYTF
DNA: TGTGCCAGCAGTTCAGGGGGCGGCTATGGCTACACCTTC

size: .
J: TRBJ2-2
V: TRBV7-2
D: TRBD1
CDR3: CASSLGQGVLGELFF
DNA: TGTGCCAGCAGCCTGGGACAGGGGGTTCTGGGGGAGCTGTTTTTT

size: .
J: TRBJ2-1
V: TRBV5-1
D: .
CDR3: CASSIFRDFSYNEQFF
DNA: TGCGCCAGCAGCATATTCCGGGACTTCTCCTACAATGAGCAGTTCTTC

size: once
J: TRBJ1-4
V: TRBV29-1
D: TRBD1
CDR3: CSVTTGGATNEKLFF
DNA: TGCAGCGTTACCACAGGGGGCGCAACTAATGAAAAACTGTTTTTT

size: .
J: TRBJ2-2
V: TRBV28
D: .
CDR3: CASREPYTGELFF
DNA: TGTGCCAGCAGGGAGCCCTACACCGGGGAGCTGTTTTTT

size: .
J: TRBJ2-6
V: TRBV11-2
D: .
CDR3: CATTRTVSQPPSGANVLTF
DNA: TGTGCCACCACGCGGACAGTCTCGCAACCCCCTTCTGGGGCCAACGTCCTGACTTTC

size: .
J: TRBJ1-2
V: TRBV19
D: TRBD1
CDR3: CASSPRDRVGYTF
DNA: TGTGCCAGTAGTCCTCGGGACAGGGTTGGCTACACCTTC

size: .
J: TRBJ1-1
V: TRBV6-5
D: .
CDR3: CASSYDRWNTEAFF
DNA: TGTGCCAGCAGTTACGACAGGTGGAACACTGAAGCTTTCTTT

size: .
J: TRBJ1-1
V: TRBV9
D: TRBD1
CDR3: CASSGPRDRAVNTEAFF
DNA: TGTGCCAGCAGCGGGCCCCGGGACAGGGCTGTGAACACTGAAGCTTTCTTT

size: few
J: TRBJ1-2
V: TRBV11-2
D: .
CDR3: CASSLAAGERGYTF
DNA: TGTGCCAGCAGCTTAGCGGCAGGGGAGAGAGGCTACACCTTC

size: .
J: TRBJ1-6
V: TRBV24-1
D: TRBD1
CDR3: CATSDYRGRDSPLHF
DNA: TGTGCCACCAGTGATTACAGGGGCAGGGATTCACCCCTCCACTTT

size: few
J: TRBJ1-5
V: TRBV12-3/TRBV12-4
D: .
CDR3: CASSLNADQPQHF
DNA: TGTGCCAGCAGTTTAAATGCGGATCAGCCCCAGCATTTT

size: .
J: TRBJ1-4
V: TRBV5-1
D: .
CDR3: CASSTGSTTNEKLFF
DNA: TGCGCCAGCAGCACGGGGTCCACAACTAATGAAAAACTGTTTTTT

size: once
J: TRBJ1-4
V: TRBV2
D: TRBD1
CDR3: CASSTGVSATNEKLFF
DNA: TGTGCCAGCAGTACAGGGGTCTCGGCAACTAATGAAAAACTGTTTTTT

size: .
J: TRBJ2-3
V: TRBV19
D: TRBD2
CDR3: CASSMLGLAGLVDTQYF
DNA: TGTGCCAGTAGTATGTTAGGACTAGCGGGACTAGTGGATACGCAGTATTTT

size: .
J: TRBJ1-1
V: TRBV5-1
D: TRBD1
CDR3: CASSGGQGANTEAFF
DNA: TGCGCCAGCAGCGGGGGACAGGGGGCGAACACTGAAGCTTTCTTT

size: .
J: TRBJ1-5
V: TRBV19
D: .
CDR3: CASSIAGLGYQPQHF
DNA: TGTGCCAGTAGTATCGCGGGCCTTGGTTATCAGCCCCAGCATTTT

size: .
J: TRBJ2-1
V: TRBV5-4
D: TRBD2
CDR3: CASSLGGGRAYNEQFF
DNA: TGTGCCAGCAGCTTGGGCGGCGGGAGAGCCTACAATGAGCAGTTCTTC

size: once
J: TRBJ2-1
V: TRBV19
D: .
CDR3: CASSMQGTGAKVNEQFF
DNA: TGTGCCAGTAGTATGCAAGGGACGGGAGCTAAGGTCAATGAGCAGTTCTTC

size: .
J: TRBJ1-1
V: TRBV3-1/TRBV3-2
D: .
CDR3: CASSQYKNTEAFF
DNA: TGTGCCAGCAGCCAATACAAGAACACTGAAGCTTTCTTT

size: .
J: TRBJ2-5
V: TRBV10-2
D: TRBD1
CDR3: CASSVEKGAVMETQYF
DNA: TGCGCCAGCAGTGTAGAAAAGGGGGCTGTGATGGAGACCCAGTACTTC

size: .
J: TRBJ1-1
V: TRBV3-1/TRBV3-2
D: .
CDR3: CASSRIDTGTEAFF
DNA: TGTGCCAGCAGCCGGATAGACACTGGGACTGAAGCTTTCTTT

size: once
J: TRBJ2-1
V: TRBV4-1
D: .
CDR3: CASSQEGGGANNEQFF
DNA: TGCGCCAGCAGCCAAGAGGGCGGTGGGGCAAACAATGAGCAGTTCTTC

size: .
J: TRBJ2-2
V: TRBV5-1
D: .
CDR3: CASSLGGHNTGELFF
DNA: TGCGCCAGCAGCTTGGGGGGACACAACACCGGGGAGCTGTTTTTT

size: .
J: TRBJ2-2
V: TRBV5-1
D: TRBD1
CDR3: CASSLAGQPAGGGELFF
DNA: TGCGCCAGCAGCTTGGCGGGACAGCCGGCAGGAGGCGGGGAGCTGTTTTTT

size: .
J: TRBJ1-2
V: TRBV6-1
D: TRBD1
CDR3: CASSDKGQGWYGYTF
DNA: TGTGCCAGCAGTGATAAAGGACAGGGGTGGTATGGCTACACCTTC

size: .
J: TRBJ1-2
V: TRBV13
D: .
CDR3: CASSLGTAYNYGYTF
DNA: TGTGCCAGCAGCTTAGGGACAGCCTATAACTATGGCTACACCTTC

size: .
J: TRBJ1-1
V: TRBV5-4
D: .
CDR3: CASSLAGPSTEAFF
DNA: TGTGCCAGCAGCTTAGCGGGTCCGAGCACTGAAGCTTTCTTT

size: .
J: TRBJ2-7
V: TRBV5-1
D: TRBD1
CDR3: CASGEPKTGQGRIGYEQYF
DNA: TGCGCCAGCGGCGAGCCCAAAACGGGACAGGGGAGAATAGGCTACGAGCAGTACTTC

size: once
J: TRBJ2-7
V: TRBV19
D: TRBD2
CDR3: CASSPGGAGYEQYF
DNA: TGTGCCAGTAGTCCCGGGGGGGCGGGATACGAGCAGTACTTC

size: .
J: TRBJ1-1
V: TRBV27
D: .
CDR3: CASSLTRTGEAFF
DNA: TGTGCCAGCAGTTTGACAAGAACAGGGGAAGCTTTCTTT

size: .
J: TRBJ1-2
V: TRBV30
D: TRBD1
CDR3: CAWTGGSGYTF
DNA: TGTGCCTGGACAGGGGGTTCTGGCTACACCTTC

size: .
J: TRBJ1-1
V: TRBV6-5
D: .
CDR3: CASSYGADYEAFF
DNA: TGTGCCAGCAGTTACGGGGCGGATTATGAAGCTTTCTTT

size: .
J: TRBJ2-7
V: TRBV27
D: TRBD1
CDR3: CASSLGTGFYEQYF
DNA: TGTGCCAGCAGTTTGGGGACAGGGTTCTACGAGCAGTACTTC

size: few
J: TRBJ1-2
V: TRBV12-3/TRBV12-4
D: TRBD1
CDR3: CASRSDRGYGYTF
DNA: TGTGCCAGCAGGTCGGACAGGGGTTATGGCTACACCTTC

size: .
J: TRBJ2-2
V: TRBV6-5
D: .
CDR3: CASRRQLTGELFF
DNA: TGTGCCAGTAGGAGGCAGCTCACCGGGGAGCTGTTTTTT

size: once
J: TRBJ1-3
V: TRBV6-5
D: .
CDR3: CASSYGGRSGNTIYF
DNA: TGTGCCAGCAGTTACGGCGGGCGCAGTGGAAACACCATATATTTT

size: few
J: TRBJ1-1
V: TRBV6-5
D: TRBD1
CDR3: CASSSRTGGNTEAFF
DNA: TGTGCCAGCAGTTCCAGAACAGGGGGAAACACTGAAGCTTTCTTT

size: .
J: TRBJ2-7
V: TRBV7-2
D: .
CDR3: CASSLLVGKTYEQYF
DNA: TGTGCCAGCAGCTTACTGGTCGGTAAAACCTACGAGCAGTACTTC

size: once
J: TRBJ2-7
V: TRBV6-5
D: TRBD1
CDR3: CASSRNRDRVHEQYF
DNA: TGTGCCAGCAGTAGGAACCGGGACAGGGTCCACGAGCAGTACTTC

size: .
J: TRBJ1-2
V: TRBV4-1
D: .
CDR3: CASSQGGQGPGFRGYTF
DNA: TGCGCCAGCAGCCAAGGGGGTCAGGGTCCGGGCTTTCGGGGCTACACCTTC

size: .
J: TRBJ2-1
V: TRBV27
D: TRBD2
CDR3: CASGVLAGVNEQFF
DNA: TGTGCCAGTGGCGTACTAGCGGGAGTTAATGAGCAGTTCTTC

size: .
J: TRBJ1-3
V: TRBV9
D: .
CDR3: CASSAVGGAGNTIYF
DNA: TGTGCCAGCAGCGCCGTTGGGGGCGCCGGAAACACCATATATTTT

size: .
J: TRBJ1-2
V: TRBV10-3
D: .
CDR3: CAISEVGRGSYGYTF
DNA: TGTGCCATCAGTGAAGTCGGAAGGGGGAGCTATGGCTACACCTTC

size: .
J: TRBJ1-6
V: TRBV18
D: .
CDR3: CASSPQDRASPLHF
DNA: TGTGCCAGCTCACCACAGGACAGAGCCTCACCCCTCCACTTT

size: .
J: TRBJ1-4
V: TRBV14
D: TRBD1
CDR3: CASSHQDRVNEKLFF
DNA: TGTGCCAGCAGCCACCAGGACAGGGTAAATGAAAAACTGTTTTTT

size: once
J: TRBJ2-2
V: TRBV7-9
D: TRBD2
CDR3: CASDEVASGHTNTGELFF
DNA: TGTGCCAGCGACGAAGTGGCTAGCGGACATACGAACACCGGGGAGCTGTTTTTT

size: .
J: TRBJ2-3
V: TRBV24-1
D: TRBD2
CDR3: CATSDPLAGVDTQYF
DNA: TGTGCCACCAGTGATCCCCTAGCGGGGGTTGATACGCAGTATTTT